Sequencing of this TCR beta chain was carried out in a study of blood T cell repertoires in COVID-19. The CDR3 contains 13 residues. V lost 3 bases and J 3 bases, leaving 9 bases between the germline ends. Germline V gene sequence: CDR1 MNHEY, CDR2 SMNVEV (reference sequence). Measured with immunoSEQ multiplex PCR; TCRdb has only the in-frame clones, and not every one. The repertoire consists of over 120,000 clones, with around 84% occurring once and the leading ten covering approximately 10%. The sequenced sample was peripheral blood. This TCR was sampled from a man aged 55 to 69 with active or convalescent COVID-19. The J gene is TRBJ2-7, the V gene TRBV27; D might be TRBD1 (6 bases). CDR3 residues: CASSFGQNYEQYF. The DNA of the CDR3 is TGTGCCAGCAGTTTCGGACAGAACTACGAGCAGTACTTC.